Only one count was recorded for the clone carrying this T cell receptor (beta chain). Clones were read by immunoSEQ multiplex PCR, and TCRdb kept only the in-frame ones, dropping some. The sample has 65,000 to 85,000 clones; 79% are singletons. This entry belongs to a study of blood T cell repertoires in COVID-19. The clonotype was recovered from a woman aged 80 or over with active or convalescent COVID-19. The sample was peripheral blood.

This CDR3 reads CATSEPRTSGSNEQFF. Here the CDR3 DNA reads TGTGCCACCAGTGAACCGCGGACTAGCGGGAGCAATGAGCAGTTCTTC. The V gene is TRBV24-1, the J gene TRBJ2-1; 13 bases agree with TRBD2. The CDR3 is made up of 16 amino acids. V lost 4 bases, J lost 6 bases, and 5 bases stayed unmatched. The germline V gene has CDR1 KGHDR and CDR2 SFDVKD.